The 3 T cell receptor beta chains below all came from one sample that was sequenced in a study of T cell changes during pregnancy in multiple sclerosis. Sequencing was performed with immunoSEQ multiplex PCR; in TCRdb, only in-frame clones are kept and a portion is missing. The sample has around 50,000 clones, 93% seen once; the top ten hold 3% to 4%. Specimen: CD8+ T cells from peripheral blood mononuclear cells, collected in the second trimester of pregnancy. The receptor source for this set is a female donor with multiple sclerosis, enrolled in a pregnancy study.

The sample holds one count of this clone. V is TRBV7-3 and J is TRBJ2-1, with TRBD2 identical over 9 bases. CDR1 is SGHTA and CDR2 is FQGTGA in the germline V gene. There are 16 residues in the CDR3. Unmatched junction bases numbered 10, after V lost 6 bases and J lost 4 bases. CDR3 bases: TGTGCCAGCAGTTCAGGCGGGACTAGCCTTTACAATGAGCAGTTCTTC. This translates into CASSSGGTSLYNEQFF.

V usage is TRBV11-2 and J usage is TRBJ1-3, with 7 bases matching TRBD1. Germline lookup yields CDR1 SGHAT and CDR2 FQNNGV. V shed 5 bases and J 0 bases; nucleotides not matched to a gene: 4. This CDR3 comprises 15 residues. CDR3 nucleotides: TGTGCCAGCAGCGACCGGACAGGCTCTGGAAACACCATATATTTT. It encodes CASSDRTGSGNTIYF. Together with reference TRBV11-2 and TRBJ1-3, the CDR3 gives the full variable domain: EAGVAQSPRYKIIEKRQSVAFWCNPISGHATLYWYQQILGQGPKLLIQFQNNGVVDDSQLPKDRFSAERLKGVDSTLKIQPAKLEDSAVYLCASSDRTGSGNTIYFGEGSWLTVV.

This CDR3 reads CASRPGTAANQPQHF. The DNA for the CDR3 is TGTGCCAGCCGACCGGGGACAGCAGCAAATCAGCCCCAGCATTTT. The V gene is TRBV27, the J gene TRBJ1-5; TRBD1 matches 7 bases. This CDR3 comprises 15 residues. Per germline, CDR1 MNHEY and CDR2 SMNVEV (reference sequence). Trimming took 8 bases from V and 4 from J; bases not matched to a gene: 11.